These T cell receptor beta chains were read from a single sample in a study of cytomegalovirus exposure and HLA in healthy donors. The table came from immunoSEQ multiplex PCR; TCRdb's copy has only in-frame clones and leaves some out. In the table there are 130,000 or so clones, about 80% of which are singletons. Sequencing input: PBMCs. These receptors were collected from a woman aged 40 to 50 in good health and CMV-seronegative. CDR3s include the opening cysteine and the closing phenylalanine or tryptophan. Each record gives: CDR3 length, J gene, clone size, V gene, CDR3 protein. Clone size is not always given. Where it is, it says once, few, many or a class for expanded clones.

length: 15; J: TRBJ2-7; size: NA; V: TRBV7-6; CDR3: CASSLARQGVFEQYF
length: 15; J: TRBJ2-7; size: NA; V: TRBV5-1; CDR3: CASSIGGQGTYEQYF
length: 15; J: TRBJ2-3; size: NA; V: TRBV30; CDR3: CAWSFGGRSGDTQYF
length: 12; J: TRBJ2-1; size: NA; V: TRBV7-9; CDR3: CASSGTSNEQFF
length: 18; J: TRBJ2-1; size: NA; V: TRBV5-1; CDR3: CASRGASGRTFSYNEQFF
length: 18; J: TRBJ1-1; size: once; V: TRBV5-1; CDR3: CASSLAPSGGSMNTEAFF
length: 12; J: TRBJ1-1; size: NA; V: TRBV27; CDR3: CASRALYTEAFF
length: 11; J: TRBJ2-1; size: NA; V: TRBV28; CDR3: CASSFQNEQFF
length: 15; J: TRBJ2-3; size: NA; V: TRBV6-1; CDR3: CASSFGQGETDTQYF
length: 13; J: TRBJ2-7; size: NA; V: TRBV25-1; CDR3: CASSVQGWYEQYF
length: 13; J: TRBJ1-1; size: once; V: TRBV9; CDR3: CASSLYYSTEAFF
length: 16; J: TRBJ1-4; size: NA; V: TRBV4-3; CDR3: CASSQDRGQVNEKLFF
length: 15; J: TRBJ2-1; size: NA; V: TRBV7-9; CDR3: CASSLGFAFVTEQFF
length: 13; J: TRBJ2-6; size: NA; V: TRBV5-4; CDR3: CATGLSGANVLTF
length: 13; J: TRBJ2-2; size: NA; V: TRBV27; CDR3: CASSPRGAGELFF
length: 15; J: TRBJ1-4; size: NA; V: TRBV19; CDR3: CASSSSASGSEKLFF
length: 16; J: TRBJ2-3; size: NA; V: TRBV10-3; CDR3: CAIRDSGQYLTDTQYF
length: 15; J: TRBJ1-1; size: NA; V: TRBV7-2; CDR3: CASSLRSGRGYEAFF
length: 14; J: TRBJ1-4; size: NA; V: TRBV11-2; CDR3: CASSRDNVDEKLFF
length: 11; J: TRBJ2-7; size: NA; V: TRBV7-9; CDR3: CASSFNYEQYF
length: 15; J: TRBJ2-1; size: few; V: TRBV6-4; CDR3: CASSASSGYLNEQFF
length: 15; J: TRBJ2-1; size: NA; V: TRBV7-9; CDR3: CASSTRGSSYNEQFF
length: 13; J: TRBJ1-2; size: NA; V: TRBV7-9; CDR3: CASNGQGDYGYTF
length: 14; J: TRBJ1-5; size: NA; V: TRBV6-5; CDR3: CASRTSGLNQPQHF
length: 11; J: TRBJ2-1; size: few; V: TRBV2; CDR3: CASSEGLSSFF
length: 15; J: TRBJ1-1; size: NA; V: TRBV27; CDR3: CASRPRFRVYTEAFF
length: 15; J: TRBJ2-5; size: NA; V: TRBV28; CDR3: CASSPRLAGARTQYF
length: 11; J: TRBJ1-1; size: once; V: TRBV28; CDR3: CASSLQGPAFF
length: 13; J: TRBJ2-6; size: NA; V: TRBV9; CDR3: CASLFSGANVLTF
length: 14; J: TRBJ2-7; size: once; V: TRBV18; CDR3: CASSPLSGGTEQYF
length: 12; J: TRBJ2-2; size: NA; V: TRBV5-5; CDR3: CASSFYAGELFF
length: 16; J: TRBJ2-7; size: NA; V: TRBV9; CDR3: CASSVGGTGLSYEQYF
length: 13; J: TRBJ2-7; size: NA; V: TRBV19; CDR3: CATSGYSGYEQYF
length: 15; J: TRBJ2-1; size: once; V: TRBV10-3; CDR3: CAIRGDSRSYNEQFF
length: 14; J: TRBJ2-3; size: NA; V: TRBV6-1; CDR3: CASKELAGYDTQYF
length: 12; J: TRBJ2-5; size: NA; V: TRBV6-1; CDR3: CASNQGEETQYF
length: 15; J: TRBJ2-2; size: NA; V: TRBV6-1; CDR3: CASSRQGTNTGELFF
length: 15; J: TRBJ2-7; size: NA; V: TRBV5-5; CDR3: CASSSQVTPGNEQYF
length: 12; J: TRBJ1-2; size: NA; V: TRBV6-4; CDR3: CASSSGNPGYTF
length: 12; J: TRBJ1-2; size: NA; V: TRBV7-2; CDR3: CASSLGTNGYTF
length: 17; J: TRBJ1-2; size: NA; V: TRBV28; CDR3: CASSDAPGSLTNYGYTF
length: 17; J: TRBJ1-1; size: NA; V: TRBV27; CDR3: CASSSAITGGVITEAFF
length: 15; J: TRBJ2-7; size: once; V: TRBV4-2; CDR3: CASSQDREGGYEQYF
length: 15; J: TRBJ2-1; size: NA; V: TRBV7-2; CDR3: CASSIKAVPYNEQFF
length: 16; J: TRBJ2-1; size: NA; V: TRBV4-3; CDR3: CASSQLTDSSYNEQFF
length: 14; J: TRBJ2-1; size: NA; V: TRBV11-2; CDR3: CASSNPGSGNEQFF
length: 18; J: TRBJ1-1; size: NA; V: TRBV6-1; CDR3: CASSEAPVGAWGNTEAFF
length: 15; J: TRBJ2-5; size: NA; V: TRBV15; CDR3: CATSRGGLGGETQYF